This entry is about one TCR beta chain. Antigen specificity is unknown. This sample stems from a study of radiotherapy plus CTLA-4 blockade in lung cancer. The wider study: Disease control reached around 30%, with objective responses in approximately 17%.

Assay used: immunoSEQ multiplex PCR; TCRdb lists only in-frame clones, some missing. There are about 45,000 clones in the sample; roughly four fifths occur only once, and approximately 3.3% lies in the top ten. Study results and limitations: Some TCR clones had been derived from tumors. These clones expanded in peripheral blood after radiotherapy plus ipilimumab. Reported findings show early blood T cell clone dynamics, with interferon-beta, best predicted response.

The CDR3 consists of 15 residues. The germline CDR1 and CDR2 sequences are MNHEY and SVGAGI. Trimming at V came to 4 bases and at J to 9 bases, leaving 12 bases not matched to a gene. This chain links TRBV6-5 with TRBJ2-1; 7 bases map to TRBD2. The receptor's source is a human donor with non-small cell lung cancer who had a complete response to radiotherapy plus ipilimumab. Specimen: peripheral blood, collected from a patient treated with radiotherapy plus ipilimumab. The CDR3: CASSFLAAKHAEQFF. CDR3 coding DNA: TGTGCCAGCAGTTTTCTAGCGGCCAAACATGCTGAGCAGTTCTTC.